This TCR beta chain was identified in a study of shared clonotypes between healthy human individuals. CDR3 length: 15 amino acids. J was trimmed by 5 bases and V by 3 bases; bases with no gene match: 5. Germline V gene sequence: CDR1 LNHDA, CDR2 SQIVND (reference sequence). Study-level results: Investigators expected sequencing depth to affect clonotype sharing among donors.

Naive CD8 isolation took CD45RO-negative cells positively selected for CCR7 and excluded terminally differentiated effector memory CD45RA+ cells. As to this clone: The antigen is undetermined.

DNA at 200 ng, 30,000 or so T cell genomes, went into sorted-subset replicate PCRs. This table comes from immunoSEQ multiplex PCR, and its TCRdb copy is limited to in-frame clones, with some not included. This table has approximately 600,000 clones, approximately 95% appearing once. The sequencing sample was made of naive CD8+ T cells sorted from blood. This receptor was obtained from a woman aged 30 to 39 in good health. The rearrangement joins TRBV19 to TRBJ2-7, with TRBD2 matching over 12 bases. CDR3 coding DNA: TGTGCCAGTAGTATGACTAGCGGGAGTCTAAACGAGCAGTACTTC. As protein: CASSMTSGSLNEQYF.